This TCR beta chain appears in the sequencing data of a study of vaccination and CD4 T cells after COVID-19. Study background: Two-dose vaccination with either BNT162b2 or mRNA-1273 was given to participants. Overall study findings and caveats: Median counts of SARS-CoV-2-reactive clonotypes increased from roughly 21 to 40; this difference was not significant.

This clonotype was found a few times. Its antigen is not identified. Once obtained from cultured CD4+ T cells, the DNA was sequenced using the Oncomine TCR Beta short-read assay. Using its own MiXCR run on the PCR reads, TCRdb lists one record per CDR3 protein. Of roughly 11,000 distinct CDR3 sequences listed, approximately 83% are singletons. Germline V gene lookup returns CDR1 SNHLY and CDR2 FYNNEI. V shed 7 bases and J shed 1 base, with 11 bases lying between them. CDR3 length: 14 amino acids. Treatment noted: approximately nine-day PBMC culture with coronavirus spike peptide pools or control peptides (ViraFEST assay). ViraFEST used peptide pools to expand antigen-specific T cells and subsequently sequenced their TCRs. IL-2 (around 9.8 IU/ml) and peptide pools (around 10 ug/ml) were added to cultures of around 2.1 million PBMCs per well.

This TCR derives from a human donor who had recovered from COVID-19. The sequenced sample was CD4+ T cells from blood, cultured in vitro. This chain joins TRBV2 and TRBJ1-5, with D possibly matching TRBD1 (5 bases). The CDR3 nucleotides are TGTGCCAGCAATTTTGGGGGGAGCAATCAGCCCCAGCATTTT. Amino acid sequence: CASNFGGSNQPQHF.